The sequence of this T cell receptor (beta chain) was determined in a study of human T cells and chemical hapten exposure. Study in general: DPC 0.01% went on the upper back by patch test, with reading at 6 days. General study points: Expanded TCR counts at PT1 were positively correlated with the patch test score.

Details on this clonotype: The antigen remains undetermined.

Time point in this sample: patch test 1, 2 weeks after DPC sensitization. The treatment is: therapeutic diphenylcyclopropenone sensitization with weekly scalp DPC. Donation of samples came from alopecia patients who were 18 to 70 years old and suitable for DPC. In the authors' methods: Between about 23,224 and 750,000 TCRs appeared in each sample, and the median stood at about 100,000. TCRdb re-analysed the RACE reads in MiXCR, keeping a single row per CDR3 protein. The authors' filters were not applied to this entry. This sample has roughly 200,000 distinct CDR3 sequences, with about 20% found just once. Sequences were derived from whole blood, sampled in connection with sensitization to the hapten diphenylcyclopropenone (DPC). This TCR came from a woman between 50 and 59 years old with alopecia areata. Some clones in this sample may be carry-over from other donors' samples.

The CDR3 sequence is CSSPGLAGNNEQFF. CDR3 nucleotides: TGCAGTTCTCCGGGACTAGCGGGGAACAATGAGCAGTTCTTC. The rearrangement uses TRBV20-1 and TRBJ2-1; 13 bases map to TRBD2. The CDR3 is 14 residues long. The V segment lost 8 bases and the J segment 5 bases; nucleotides outside the gene matches: 6. The germline CDR1 and CDR2 sequences are DFQATT and SNEGSKA (reference sequence).